In its sample, the clone carrying this T cell receptor beta chain was seen a few times. Its antigen is as yet unknown. These data belong to a study of type 1 regulatory T cells. Background on the study: This in vitro CD4 product, T-allo10, is enriched for Tr1 cells and alloantigen-specific. General study findings and limits: Tr1 cells had a more restricted TCR repertoire than non-Tr1 cells.

TCRdb recomputed calls from the reads with MiXCR, one row per CDR3 protein. Among under 75,000 distinct CDR3 sequences listed, around 21% were seen once. This receptor was taken from a human donor in good health. The source material was cultured type 1 regulatory T (Tr1) cells, either the whole culture or a sorted fraction (not recorded which).

The CDR3 region has the DNA TGCGCCAGCAGCTTGGACGGGACCTCCTACAATGAGCAGTTCTTC. It translates to CASSLDGTSYNEQFF. The gene calls are TRBV5-1 and TRBJ2-1; D tentatively reads TRBD1 or TRBD2 (5 bases each). Germline values: CDR1 SGHRS, CDR2 YFSETQ. The CDR3 is 15 amino acids. V shed 0 bases and J shed 0 bases, with 7 bases lying between them. The variable domain in full, with the rest retrieved from reference TRBV5-1 and TRBJ2-1, is KAGVTQTPRYLIKTRGQQVTLSCSPISGHRSVSWYQQTPGQGLQFLFEYFSETQRNKGNFPGRFSGRQFSNSRSEMNVSTLELGDSALYLCASSLDGTSYNEQFFGPGTRLTVL.